The 23 T cell receptor beta chains below were found in one sample sequenced in a study of blood T cells in healthy people across ages. A sample-barcoded 5' primer and a J-beta primer mix were used in a second PCR of about 7 to 12 cycles. TCRdb redid the calling of the 5' RACE reads with MiXCR, one entry per CDR3 protein. The sample holds 750,000 to 950,000 distinct CDR3 sequences, 20% to 30% seen once. These data were likewise used in another study, on T cells of mothers and their children.

The sequenced sample consisted of blood. These receptors were collected from a boy aged 5-17 years in good health.

V and J are TRBV24-1 and TRBJ2-1, with 9 bases identical to TRBD2. The DNA end is more similar to TRBJ2-5, so the J call may be wrong. The CDR3 is 14 residues long. Germline CDR1 is KGHDR and CDR2 is SFDVKD. The CDR3 loop reads CATSDQRGAVTQYF. In DNA, the CDR3 is TGTGCCACCAGTGATCAGCGGGGGGCAGTGACCCAGTACTTC.

This clonotype was seen only a few times. The chain recombines TRBV25-1 with TRBJ1-1; 7 bases line up with TRBD1. With 5 bases clipped from V and 4 bases from J, the junction kept 7 bases outside the gene matches. Germline CDR1 and CDR2: MGHDK and SYGVNS. CDR3 length equals 14 residues. CDR3 coding DNA: TGTGCCAGCAGTCAGGGGGGGTGGAGCACTGAAGCTTTCTTT. Translating gives CASSQGGWSTEAFF.

This clonotype has at least ten counts. The V call is TRBV12-3 or TRBV12-4, the J call TRBJ2-6; 11 nucleotides match TRBD1. V lost 5 bases, J lost 3 bases, and 6 bases stayed unmatched. The CDR3 has 17 amino acids. The CDR3 loop is CASSRTGGLLGANVLTF. The CDR3 bases are TGTGCCAGCAGTAGGACAGGGGGCCTTCTTGGGGCCAACGTCCTGACTTTC.

This clonotype was observed a few times. This chain connects TRBV7-9 to TRBJ2-3, with 8 bases that match TRBD1. From germline, CDR1 is SEHNR and CDR2 FQNEAQ (reference sequence). The CDR3 is 13 residues long. The junction had 4 bases not matched to a gene; V was cut back by 6 bases and J by 5 bases. This chain's CDR3 is CASRTQGEDTQYF. CDR3 in DNA: TGTGCCAGCAGAACACAGGGGGAAGATACGCAGTATTTT. The full variable domain, in which reference TRBV7-9 and TRBJ2-3 provide the parts outside the CDR3, is DTGVSQNPRHKITKRGQNVTFRCDPISEHNRLYWYRQTLGQGPEFLTYFQNEAQLEKSRLLSDRFSAERPKGSFSTLEIQRTEQGDSAMYLCASRTQGEDTQYFGPGTRLTVL.

V and J are TRBV4-1 and TRBJ1-2, with 8 bases lining up with TRBD1. CDR3 length: 16 amino acids. After removal of 1 base from V and 4 bases from J, the junction contained 8 bases not matched to a gene. In germline, CDR1 is MGHRA, CDR2 YSYEKL. The CDR3 nucleotides are TGCGCCAGCAGCCAAGTTGGACAGGGCCTAGGCTATGGCTACACCTTC. Amino acids: CASSQVGQGLGYGYTF.

V and J are TRBV7-6 and TRBJ2-5; 12 bases line up with TRBD2. The V gene's germline CDR1 is SGHVS and CDR2 FNYEAQ. There are 15 residues in the CDR3. With 3 bases clipped from V and 11 bases from J, the junction kept 10 bases outside the gene matches. The CDR3 nucleotides are TGTGCCAGCAGCTTTACTAGCGGGGGGCCTGGAGAGCAGTACTTC. Translating gives CASSFTSGGPGEQYF.

This clonotype was seen more than once but under ten times. Mismatch with germline at one junction end may stem from a read error. V and J are TRBV6-2 or TRBV6-3 and TRBJ2-1, with no clear D. Germline CDR1 and CDR2: MNHEY and SVGEGT. There are 12 residues in the CDR3. CDR3 nucleotide sequence: TGTGCCGGCAGTACCCGGGTTGATGAGCAGTTCTTC. As protein: CAGSTRVDEQFF.

The gene calls are TRBV29-1 and TRBJ2-1; TRBD2 aligns across 7 bases. CDR1 and CDR2 from the germline V gene are SQVTM and ANQGSEA. With V trimmed by 4 bases and J by 7 bases, 10 bases remained unmatched. The CDR3 has 14 amino acids. Written as DNA, the CDR3 is TGCAGCGTTGGGGTCATACTAGCGAGGAATGAGCAGTTCTTC. Its translation: CSVGVILARNEQFF.

This sequence joins TRBV6-2 or TRBV6-3 and TRBJ2-4; TRBD2 matches at 10 bases. Germline CDR1 is MNHEY and CDR2 is SVGEGT. J lost 6 bases, V lost 6 bases, and 5 bases had no gene match. This CDR3 comprises 14 residues. In DNA, the CDR3 is TGTGCCAGCAGAGCGGGGGGGCCGGGAAACATTCAGTACTTC. Amino acid sequence: CASRAGGPGNIQYF.

This clonotype has a handful of counts. In DNA form, the CDR3 reads TGCAGTGCTAGAGATCAGGGATCGTACATTCAGTACTTC. It specifies CSARDQGSYIQYF. This chain connects TRBV20-1 to TRBJ2-4; perhaps TRBD1 as D (5 bases). The germline gives CDR1 DFQATT, CDR2 SNEGSKA (reference sequence). V was pared by 0 bases and J by 8 bases, with 11 bases between. This CDR3 comprises 13 residues.

The chain carries TRBV27 and TRBJ1-1; D possibly corresponds to TRBD1 (5 bases). V shed 5 bases and J shed 5 bases, with 21 bases lying between them. This CDR3 has 16 residues. Germline loops: CDR1 MNHEY, CDR2 SMNVEV (reference sequence). This CDR3 is CASSNSRGGGETEAFF. For the CDR3, the DNA is TGTGCCAGCAGTAATAGTCGGGGCGGAGGGGAGACTGAAGCTTTCTTT.

This clonotype showed up just a few times. J is TRBJ2-3 and V is TRBV5-6; perhaps TRBD1 as D (5 bases). Germline CDR1 SGHDT, CDR2 YYEEEE. The CDR3 has 16 amino acids. Trimming shortened V by 4 bases and J by 0 bases, and 15 bases separated the two germline ends. The CDR3 nucleotides are TGTGCCAGCAGCGACCCCCGACAGCTGAGCACAGATACGCAGTATTTT. Translation gives CASSDPRQLSTDTQYF. The full variable domain, rest sourced from reference TRBV5-6 and TRBJ2-3, is DAGVTQSPTHLIKTRGQQVTLRCSPKSGHDTVSWYQQALGQGPQFIFQYYEEEERQRGNFPDRFSGHQFPNYSSELNVNALLLGDSALYLCASSDPRQLSTDTQYFGPGTRLTVL.

In this sample, this clonotype turned up a few times. The chain carries TRBV10-3 and TRBJ1-5; no reliable D call. CDR1 and CDR2 from the germline V gene are ENHRY and SYGVKD. The CDR3 is made up of 14 amino acids. The V and J ends lost 0 bases and 7 bases respectively, with 10 bases between them. DNA of the CDR3: TGTGCCATCAGTGAGTCGACCGCTAGCCAGCCCCAGCATTTT. As protein: CAISESTASQPQHF.

Turning to this clonotype: At one of its ends the junction is not consistent with the germline gene, which may arise from a read error. The chain couples TRBV5-1 to TRBJ1-6; TRBD1 is a possible D gene (5 bases). The CDR3 consists of 15 residues. Germline assignment: CDR1 SGHRS and CDR2 YFSETQ. CDR3 protein: CASRLGILRDSPLHF. CDR3 sequence (DNA): TGCGCCAGCAGATTGGGAATTTTAAGGGACTCACCCCTCCACTTT.

The V and J genes are TRBV10-3 and TRBJ2-2, with D maybe TRBD2 (6 bases). Trimming removed 4 bases at V and 6 bases at J, with 18 bases between. CDR3 length: 16 residues. Germline CDR1 and CDR2: ENHRY and SYGVKD. CDR3 coding DNA: TGTGCCATCAGTGTTCGAGGCGGGGTAGTCTCCGGGGAGCTGTTTTTT. Protein product: CAISVRGGVVSGELFF.

This rearrangement joins TRBV20-1 to TRBJ2-5; 9 bases line up with TRBD2. Germline lookup yields CDR1 DFQATT and CDR2 SNEGSKA (reference sequence). The V gene end was trimmed by 5 bases and the J gene end by 3 bases; junction bases not matched to a gene: 4. The CDR3 has 13 amino acids. CDR3 region: CSASGTSKETQYF. The CDR3, as DNA: TGCAGTGCTTCCGGGACTAGCAAAGAGACCCAGTACTTC.

This clonotype was detected a few times. V usage is TRBV7-3 and J usage is TRBJ2-7; 7 bases agree with TRBD2. V was pared by 4 bases and J by 5 bases, with 5 bases of the junction left unmatched. Germline-derived CDR1 and CDR2 are SGHTA and FQGTGA. This CDR3 comprises 13 residues. The DNA for the CDR3 is TGTGCCAGCAGCTACGGACTAGTCCACGAGCAGTACTTC. Its translation is CASSYGLVHEQYF.

This clonotype was counted a few times. The V and J genes are TRBV20-1 and TRBJ2-1; weak D call: TRBD1 (6 bases). The CDR3 is 13 residues long. V was cut by 2 bases and J by 1 base, with 6 bases left in between. The V gene's germline CDR1 is DFQATT and CDR2 SNEGSKA (reference sequence). CDR3 DNA sequence: TGCAGTGCTAGACAGGGGTCCTACAATGAGCAGTTCTTC. Protein: CSARQGSYNEQFF.

This clonotype has just a few counts. The chain has TRBV5-1 and TRBJ2-2, with D perhaps TRBD2 (6 bases). CDR3 length: 15 amino acids. Trimming removed 7 bases from V and 1 base from J, with 14 bases in between. Looked up from germline, CDR1 is SGHRS and CDR2 is YFSETQ. This CDR3 reads CASARPAGNTGELFF. The CDR3 DNA follows: TGCGCCAGCGCCCGCCCAGCGGGGAACACCGGGGAGCTGTTTTTT.

The rearrangement links TRBV7-8 to TRBJ2-1, with D perhaps matching TRBD1 (6 bases). Germline V gene sequence: CDR1 SGHVS, CDR2 FQNEAQ. Trimming cost V 1 base and J 3 bases, with 19 bases left between them. The CDR3 sequence is 18 residues long. As DNA, the CDR3 is TGTGCCAGCAGCTTAGTAGGGGGAGCCCGACTGGTCTACAATGAGCAGTTCTTC. Its translation is CASSLVGGARLVYNEQFF.

This clonotype was observed a few times. Likely a read error: the CDR3 ends without its conserved phenylalanine or tryptophan. The chain links TRBV20-1 to TRBJ2-5; D not resolved. Per the germline V gene, CDR1 is DFQATT and CDR2 is SNEGSKA (reference sequence). The CDR3 has 11 residues. Trimming removed 5 bases at V and 5 bases at J, with 9 bases between. CDR3: CSAELQETQYL. The DNA for the CDR3 is TGCAGTGCTGAACTGCAGGAGACCCAGTACCTC.

The chain uses TRBV12-3 or TRBV12-4 and TRBJ2-3, with TRBD2 as a possible D gene (6 bases). CDR3 length: 16 amino acids. The V gene lost 5 bases and the J gene lost 1 base, with 16 bases spanning the gap. The CDR3 reads CASSLTVGGGTDTQYF. The CDR3 DNA is TGTGCCAGCAGTCTGACCGTCGGGGGAGGCACAGATACGCAGTATTTT.

The chain couples TRBV7-9 to TRBJ2-5; a weak D match, TRBD2 (7 bases). Germline V gives CDR1 SEHNR, CDR2 FQNEAQ (reference sequence). The CDR3 has 16 amino acids. The V gene lost 3 bases and the J gene lost 0 bases, with 14 bases spanning the gap. CDR3 sequence reads: CASSFTRGANQETQYF. The CDR3 DNA reads as TGTGCCAGCAGCTTCACACGGGGGGCAAACCAAGAGACCCAGTACTTC.